A single sample gave rise to the 31 T cell receptor beta chains below, sequenced in a study of T-cell memory formation after mild COVID-19. TCRdb recomputed calls from the 5' RACE reads with MiXCR, one row per CDR3 protein. The sample shows about 360,000 distinct CDR3 sequences, under 15% of them seen only once. The sequenced sample was PBMCs or a T cell subset sorted from them (not recorded which). The source of these receptors is a man younger than 35 who had mild COVID-19 (a few samples of this study predate the infection). Cell type and time point are not known.

The genes are TRBV5-1 and TRBJ2-2, with D tentatively TRBD1 or TRBD2 (6 bases each). V lost 0 bases to trimming and J lost 4 bases, with 16 bases between them. CDR3 length: 17 amino acids. The V gene's germline CDR1 is SGHRS and CDR2 YFSETQ. This CDR3 reads CASSLVFRGQGTGELFF. The CDR3, as DNA: TGCGCCAGCAGCTTGGTTTTTCGGGGGCAGGGCACCGGGGAGCTGTTTTTT.

This clonotype was seen many times. The chain has TRBV5-1 and TRBJ1-3; a weak D match, TRBD1 (5 bases). Per germline, CDR1 SGHRS and CDR2 YFSETQ. The CDR3 runs 15 residues. V was pared by 7 bases and J by 0 bases, with 14 bases between. In DNA form, the CDR3 reads TGCGCCAGCGAACCGGGACCGAACTCTGGAAACACCATATATTTT. Residues: CASEPGPNSGNTIYF.

This clonotype has only a few counts. The chain combines TRBV20-1 with TRBJ2-7; 10 bases line up with TRBD2. Trimming cost V 5 bases and J 5 bases; bases outside gene matches: 9. Per the germline V gene, CDR1 is DFQATT and CDR2 is SNEGSKA (reference sequence). The CDR3 extends over 14 amino acids. The DNA for the CDR3 is TGCAGTGCTCCTACGGGACTAGCGCTACACGAGCAGTACTTC. Protein sequence: CSAPTGLALHEQYF.

This clonotype was found a few times. The genes are TRBV6-4 and TRBJ1-5; D ambiguous. This CDR3 is 14 amino acids long. Per the germline V gene, CDR1 is MRHNA and CDR2 is SNTAGT. V lost 3 bases to trimming and J lost 7 bases, with 13 bases between them. This CDR3 is CASSEIAGEQPQHF. In DNA form, the CDR3 reads TGTGCCAGCAGTGAGATCGCGGGAGAACAGCCCCAGCATTTT.

The V and J genes are TRBV7-9 and TRBJ2-3; D is ambiguous. The CDR3 extends over 14 amino acids. From germline, CDR1 is SEHNR and CDR2 FQNEAQ (reference sequence). V lost 2 bases, J lost 7 bases, and 13 bases lay in between. The CDR3: CASSLTFLPNTQYF. In DNA, the CDR3 is TGTGCCAGCAGCTTAACCTTCCTTCCGAATACGCAGTATTTT.

This clonotype has a handful of counts. The chain employs TRBV7-9 and TRBJ2-1, with D perhaps matching TRBD1 (6 bases). Trimming shortened V by 5 bases and J by 7 bases, and 9 bases separated the two germline ends. CDR1 and CDR2 (germline): SEHNR, FQNEAQ (reference sequence). The CDR3 runs to 12 residues. CDR3 loop: CASSPTGNEQFF. In DNA, the CDR3 is TGTGCCAGCAGCCCCACAGGGAATGAGCAGTTCTTC.

The rearrangement links TRBV6-5 to TRBJ2-2; 8 nucleotides match TRBD1. CDR3 size: 16 residues. V shed 5 bases, J shed 5 bases, and the junction held 10 bases outside the gene matches. CDR1 and CDR2 from the germline V gene are MNHEY and SVGAGI. CDR3 region: CASSRNPGQETGELFF. Here the CDR3 DNA reads TGTGCCAGCAGTCGAAACCCGGGACAGGAGACCGGGGAGCTGTTTTTT.

The chain couples TRBV7-6 to TRBJ2-5; D is unresolved. Trimming stripped 1 base from V and 0 bases from J, with 18 bases between. CDR1 and CDR2 from the germline V gene are SGHVS and FNYEAQ. The CDR3 contains 18 residues. The CDR3 loop reads CASSLGVRNPSYQETQYF. CDR3 nucleotide sequence: TGTGCCAGCAGCTTAGGTGTCAGAAATCCTTCGTACCAAGAGACCCAGTACTTC.

The table lists this clonotype with a few counts. This chain joins TRBV4-1 and TRBJ2-5, with D possibly called TRBD1 or TRBD2 (5 bases each). The CDR3 consists of 15 residues. Trimming removed 1 base from V and 3 bases from J, with 12 bases in between. The germline gives CDR1 MGHRA, CDR2 YSYEKL. CDR3 bases: TGCGCCAGCAGCCAAGGGCCCGGGACCGAAGAGACCCAGTACTTC. This codes for CASSQGPGTEETQYF.

This clonotype was picked up a small number of times. J is TRBJ1-2 and V is TRBV6-2 or TRBV6-3; D remains ambiguous. Germline values: CDR1 MNHEY, CDR2 SVGEGT. The CDR3 totals 15 residues. V was pared by 7 bases and J by 8 bases, with 23 bases between. The DNA of the CDR3 is TGTGCCAGCACCCCGTGGGGTCAGGAAACGGTCGGCTACACCTTC. It translates to CASTPWGQETVGYTF.

The V and J genes are TRBV27 and TRBJ1-4, with D perhaps matching TRBD1 (5 bases). The CDR3 extends over 14 amino acids. Trimming left V 5 bases short and J 8 bases short, with 15 bases between. Per germline, CDR1 MNHEY and CDR2 SMNVEV (reference sequence). CDR3 protein: CASSVGATGEKLFF. CDR3 nucleotides: TGTGCCAGCAGTGTCGGGGCCACCGGGGAAAAACTGTTTTTT. Together with reference TRBV27 and TRBJ1-4, the CDR3 gives the full variable domain: EAQVTQNPRYLITVTGKKLTVTCSQNMNHEYMSWYRQDPGLGLRQIYYSMNVEVTDKGDVPEGYKVSRKEKRNFPLILESPSPNQTSLYFCASSVGATGEKLFFGSGTQLSVL.

This clonotype was seen only a few times. The chain couples TRBV29-1 to TRBJ1-1; D may be TRBD1 (5 bases). The CDR3 has 14 residues. Germline loops: CDR1 SQVTM, CDR2 ANQGSEA. Trimming took off 7 bases at V and 0 bases at J, with 15 bases between the two ends. This CDR3 reads CSARAQVMNTEAFF. The CDR3 region has the DNA TGCAGCGCCCGAGCACAGGTGATGAACACTGAAGCTTTCTTT.

This clonotype was seen a few times. The genes are TRBV3-1 and TRBJ1-1; D gene ambiguous. Trimming shortened V by 1 base and J by 1 base, and 4 bases separated the two germline ends. Germline CDR1 is LGHDT and CDR2 is YNNKEL (reference sequence). The CDR3 has 13 residues. The DNA of the CDR3 is TGTGCCAGCAGCCAAGTAAGGAACACTGAAGCTTTCTTT. This encodes CASSQVRNTEAFF.

This clonotype has a handful of counts. The J gene is TRBJ1-4, the V gene TRBV7-2, with TRBD1 matching over 10 bases. Trimming at V came to 7 bases and at J to 8 bases, leaving 10 bases not matched to a gene. CDR1 is SGHTA and CDR2 is FQGNSA in the germline V gene. CDR3 size: 15 residues. In DNA form, the CDR3 reads TGTGCCAGCACCTTGGGACAGGGGAAAGGAGAAAAACTGTTTTTT. It yields the protein CASTLGQGKGEKLFF.

The V and J genes are TRBV15 and TRBJ1-2; perhaps TRBD1 as D (6 bases). Deletions cut 1 base from V and 7 bases from J, with 16 bases between. CDR1 is LNHNV, CDR2 YYDKDF, per germline (reference sequence). This CDR3 region has 15 residues. The CDR3 DNA reads TGTGCCACCAGCAGAGTAGGGGCGGGGGCCGGTGGCTACACCTTC. Translation gives CATSRVGAGAGGYTF.

This clonotype was seen a handful of times. The chain has TRBV9 and TRBJ2-1; D might be TRBD1 or TRBD2, each matching 6 bases. The CDR3 length is 16 residues. The germline V and J ends were trimmed by 3 bases and 4 bases, with 17 bases remaining between them. Germline CDR1 SGDLS, CDR2 YYNGEE. Here the CDR3 reads CASSDKQGGIYNEQFF. CDR3 coding DNA: TGTGCCAGCAGCGATAAACAGGGAGGAATTTACAATGAGCAGTTCTTC.

This clonotype was detected only a few times. V is TRBV27 and J is TRBJ1-5; D not certain. Germline V lookup: CDR1 MNHEY, CDR2 SMNVEV (reference sequence). V lost 5 bases, J lost 6 bases, and 14 bases lay in between. The CDR3 runs 14 residues. In nucleotides, the CDR3 is TGTGCCAGCAGTGACACCCTCGGGGTTCAGCCCCAGCATTTT. This codes for CASSDTLGVQPQHF.

J is TRBJ1-2 and V is TRBV18; D is undetermined. This CDR3 is 12 amino acids long. The germline V gene has CDR1 KGHSH and CDR2 LQKENI. V gave up 3 bases and J gave up 2 bases, with 4 bases separating them. For the CDR3, the DNA is TGTGCCAGCTCACCTCACAACTATGGCTACACCTTC. Its translation is CASSPHNYGYTF.

This clonotype was seen a handful of times. This chain uses TRBV21-1 with TRBJ2-7; the table's D call of TRBD1 was not tested on the DNA. TRBV21-1 is described as a pseudogene. The CDR3 loop spans 15 amino acids. Written as DNA, the CDR3 is TGTGCCAGCAGCGGCAACGGGGACAGCTCCTACGAGCAGTACTTC. It yields the protein CASSGNGDSSYEQYF.

This clonotype was counted a few times. V is TRBV15 and J is TRBJ2-1; possibly TRBD1 or TRBD2 for D (5 bases each). This CDR3 is 16 amino acids long. The V gene lost 8 bases and the J gene lost 7 bases, with 24 bases spanning the gap. CDR1 is LNHNV, CDR2 YYDKDF, per germline (reference sequence). The CDR3 sequence is CATAGALGAYGNEQFF. The CDR3 DNA reads as TGTGCCACCGCCGGGGCTCTTGGGGCTTACGGGAATGAGCAGTTCTTC.

The chain joins TRBV7-2 to TRBJ1-6, with 7 bases that match TRBD1. V trimming: 2 bases; J trimming: 8 bases; junction bases outside the gene matches: 6. Germline V gene sequence: CDR1 SGHTA, CDR2 FQGNSA. This CDR3 spans 15 amino acids. CDR3 sequence reads: CASSLLRQGDSPLHF. CDR3 sequence (DNA): TGTGCCAGCAGCTTACTAAGACAGGGCGATTCACCCCTCCACTTT.

This clonotype was recorded many times. The DNA of the CDR3 is TGTGCCAGCAGGTTGCTATGGACAGGTCTAACAGATACGCAGTATTTT. The encoded protein is CASRLLWTGLTDTQYF. The chain employs TRBV7-2 and TRBJ2-3; 7 bases agree with TRBD1. Germline V gives CDR1 SGHTA, CDR2 FQGNSA. This CDR3 region has 16 residues. V dropped 6 bases and J dropped 3; count of bases not matched to a gene: 12.

This sequence joins TRBV25-1 and TRBJ2-5; D possibly corresponds to TRBD2 (5 bases). V lost 7 bases, J lost 1 base, and 7 bases lay in between. The V gene's germline CDR1 is MGHDK and CDR2 SYGVNS. This CDR3 region has 12 residues. This CDR3 is CASTRGQETQYF. As DNA, the CDR3 is TGTGCCAGCACCCGGGGCCAAGAGACCCAGTACTTC.

This clonotype was observed a handful of times. The CDR3 sequence: CASSPATGMMNSPLHF. CDR3 bases: TGCGCCAGCAGCCCCGCTACAGGGATGATGAATTCACCCCTCCACTTT. The chain carries TRBV5-1 and TRBJ1-6, with a possible D match to TRBD1 (6 bases). Trimming pared 4 bases from V and 7 bases from J, leaving 18 bases between. Germline V gene sequence: CDR1 SGHRS, CDR2 YFSETQ. The CDR3 contains 16 residues.

The chain employs TRBV7-8 and TRBJ2-3, with 8 nucleotides matching TRBD1. Trimming removed 5 bases from V and 4 bases from J; junction bases left unmatched: 11. Germline V gene data show CDR1 as SGHVS and CDR2 as FQNEAQ. The CDR3 covers 16 residues. CDR3 protein: CASSATGGRAADTQYF. Here the CDR3 DNA reads TGTGCCAGCAGCGCAACAGGGGGTCGAGCTGCAGATACGCAGTATTTT.

The gene calls are TRBV6-1 and TRBJ2-1; the D gene is possibly TRBD2 (5 bases). This CDR3 is built from 13 residues. In germline, CDR1 is MNHNS, CDR2 SASEGT. Between the trimmed V and J ends, which lost 4 bases and 9 bases, there was a span of 13 bases. CDR3 region: CASSGSSLIEQFF. The CDR3 nucleotides read TGTGCCAGCAGTGGGTCTAGCTTAATTGAGCAGTTCTTC.

This chain joins TRBV10-2 and TRBJ2-7; no definite D call. The V end was cut by 0 bases, the J end by 5 bases, with 11 bases between. The CDR3 sequence is 14 residues long. Germline lookup yields CDR1 WSHSY and CDR2 SAAADI. The CDR3 spells CASSESSGPNEQYF. The CDR3 region has the DNA TGCGCCAGCAGTGAGTCGTCGGGTCCCAACGAGCAGTACTTC.

The table lists this clonotype with many counts. The rearrangement uses TRBV7-2 and TRBJ2-5; D perhaps matches TRBD2 (5 bases). V was shortened by 2 bases and J by 7 bases, with 5 bases between the two germline ends. Germline V lookup: CDR1 SGHTA, CDR2 FQGNSA. The CDR3 totals 11 residues. CDR3 amino acids: CASSLTRTQYF. In DNA form, the CDR3 reads TGTGCCAGCAGCTTAACTAGGACCCAGTACTTC.

The rearrangement uses TRBV29-1 and TRBJ2-1; 11 nucleotides line up with TRBD2. Germline V CDR1 and CDR2: SQVTM, ANQGSEA. The CDR3 has 17 amino acids. The V segment lost 0 bases and the J segment 5 bases; nucleotides outside the gene matches: 9. The CDR3 DNA is TGCAGCGTTGAAGATCCCCTACTAGCGGGGGAGAACAATGAGCAGTTCTTC. Translated, it gives CSVEDPLLAGENNEQFF.

This clonotype was seen a handful of times. The chain has TRBV12-3 or TRBV12-4 and TRBJ1-1; D uncertain. The CDR3 runs 12 residues. V dropped 1 base and J dropped 11 bases, with 11 bases sitting between them. In nucleotides, the CDR3 is TGTGCCAGCAGTTTAGACAGATGGACGGCTTTCTTT. Protein product: CASSLDRWTAFF.

This clonotype occurred many times. The rearrangement uses TRBV4-3 and TRBJ2-3, with D tentatively TRBD1 or TRBD2 (5 bases each). The CDR3 is made up of 15 amino acids. V lost 1 base and J 8 bases, leaving 16 bases between the germline ends. Germline-derived CDR1 and CDR2 are LGHNA and YSLEER. This CDR3 reads CASSQAGAPPATQYF. Here the CDR3 DNA reads TGCGCCAGCAGCCAAGCCGGGGCTCCTCCCGCTACGCAGTATTTT.